This T cell receptor beta chain was found in a study of shared clonotypes between healthy human individuals. Measured with immunoSEQ multiplex PCR; TCRdb has only the in-frame clones, and not every one. The sample comprises some 1,100,000 clones, around 78% of which are singletons, and 0.5% to 0.6% rests with the top ten. Germline CDR1 reads DFQATT; CDR2 reads SNEGSKA (reference sequence). V lost 5 bases to trimming and J lost 5 bases, with 9 bases between them. CDR3 size: 11 residues. Input material: memory CD4+ T cells from PBMCs. Specified subset: CD45RA-negative fraction. J is TRBJ1-1 and V is TRBV20-1; D remains unclear. This clonotype was sampled from a man aged 18 to 29 in good health. Some clones in this sample may be carry-over from other donors' samples. The CDR3 DNA is TGCAGTGCTGGGGATGTTACTGAAGCTTTCTTT. Protein sequence: CSAGDVTEAFF.